The 27 T cell receptor beta chains listed next were all sequenced from one sample in a study of human T cells and chemical hapten exposure. MiXCR was run by TCRdb on the RACE reads, yielding one entry per CDR3 protein. The table shows just over 80,000 distinct CDR3 sequences, with about 10% occurring only once. Time point denoted: patch test 1, 2 weeks after DPC sensitization. Treatment given: therapeutic diphenylcyclopropenone sensitization with weekly scalp DPC. Sequences were derived from whole blood, sampled in connection with sensitization to the hapten diphenylcyclopropenone (DPC). The receptor set was obtained from a woman aged 45-60 years with alopecia areata. Some clones in this sample may be carry-over from other donors' samples.

The chain recombines TRBV5-1 with TRBJ2-2; D is uncertain. The CDR3 contains 14 residues. From germline, CDR1 is SGHRS and CDR2 YFSETQ. V shed 3 bases and J shed 3 bases, with 9 bases lying between them. The CDR3 loop reads CASSSTRDTGELFF. The CDR3 nucleotides are TGCGCCAGCAGCTCGACAAGGGACACCGGGGAGCTGTTTTTT.

This clonotype has a count of ten or more. The chain combines TRBV7-2 with TRBJ1-3; 7 nucleotides line up with TRBD1. The V gene's germline CDR1 is SGHTA and CDR2 FQGNSA. V lost 5 bases, J lost 3 bases, and 19 bases stayed unmatched. The CDR3 contains 19 residues. The CDR3 protein is CASSREQGIVSFGGNTIYF. CDR3 DNA sequence: TGTGCCAGCAGCCGCGAACAGGGGATTGTGAGTTTCGGTGGAAACACCATATATTTT.

The sample holds many counts of this clonotype. This rearrangement joins TRBV29-1 to TRBJ2-7; 7 bases are shared with TRBD1. Germline V CDR1 and CDR2: SQVTM, ANQGSEA. This CDR3 has 12 amino acids. Trimming at V came to 6 bases and at J to 1 base, leaving 3 bases not matched to a gene. CDR3 in amino acids: CSVSDRSYEQYF. In DNA, the CDR3 is TGCAGCGTGTCGGACAGGTCCTACGAGCAGTACTTC.

This clonotype was seen repeatedly, ten times or more. The chain combines TRBV5-1 with TRBJ2-5, with no clear D. The germline CDR1 and CDR2 sequences are SGHRS and YFSETQ. This CDR3 has 13 amino acids. With 0 bases removed from V and 2 bases from J, the gap between germline ends came to 5 bases. The CDR3 loop is CASSLAPQETQYF. For the CDR3, the DNA is TGCGCCAGCAGCTTGGCGCCTCAAGAGACCCAGTACTTC.

This clonotype was counted between two and nine times. V gene TRBV14 combines with J gene TRBJ2-1; 11 bases map to TRBD1. Germline loops: CDR1 SGHDN, CDR2 FVKESK. J gave up 6 bases and V 3 bases, and 7 bases lay outside the gene matches. The CDR3 runs to 16 residues. The CDR3 nucleotides read TGTGCCAGCAGCCAGCGCAGCGGGACAGGGGGCAATGAGCAGTTCTTC. It is translated as CASSQRSGTGGNEQFF.

This clonotype has more than one count but fewer than ten. This chain connects TRBV9 to TRBJ1-1, with a tentative D call TRBD1 (5 bases). V lost 3 bases and J lost 4, with 16 bases in between. Looked up from germline, CDR1 is SGDLS and CDR2 is YYNGEE. The CDR3 is 15 amino acids. Here the CDR3 reads CASSAGQGVRTEAFF. CDR3 in DNA: TGTGCCAGCAGCGCAGGTCAGGGTGTGCGCACTGAAGCTTTCTTT.

The table lists this clonotype with many counts. CDR3 sequence reads: CASSFGGTTNEKLFF. In DNA, the CDR3 is TGTGCCAGCAGCTTCGGGGGGACAACTAATGAAAAACTGTTTTTT. The chain uses TRBV5-6 and TRBJ1-4, with D possibly being TRBD1 (5 bases). Germline CDR1 is SGHDT and CDR2 is YYEEEE. Trimming stripped 2 bases from V and 0 bases from J, with 8 bases between. The CDR3 is 15 amino acids.

The chain has TRBV7-9 and TRBJ1-1; D is possibly TRBD1 (5 bases). Germline CDR1 and CDR2: SEHNR and FQNEAQ (reference sequence). Trimming cost V 2 bases and J 3 bases, with 10 bases left between them. The CDR3 consists of 14 residues. CDR3 DNA: TGTGCCAGCAGCTTACAGGGTAGAGACACTGAAGCTTTCTTT. Translating it yields CASSLQGRDTEAFF.

This clonotype was detected only a few times. The chain joins TRBV7-6 to TRBJ1-1; D is possibly TRBD1 (5 bases). There are 14 residues in the CDR3. The germline V gene has CDR1 SGHVS and CDR2 FNYEAQ. Trimming pared 3 bases from V and 1 base from J, leaving 9 bases between. The CDR3 bases are TGTGCCAGCAGCTTGGAGGGGCCGAACACTGAAGCTTTCTTT. Residues: CASSLEGPNTEAFF.

The chain uses TRBV6-5 and TRBJ2-7; 9 bases align to TRBD1. CDR3 length: 15 residues. J lost 4 bases, V lost 7 bases, and 11 bases had no gene match. CDR1 is MNHEY, CDR2 SVGAGI, per germline. The CDR3 region has the DNA TGTGCCAGCACCAACGCGGGGACAGGGTATTACGAGCAGTACTTC. This translates into CASTNAGTGYYEQYF.

This clonotype was detected many times. The chain employs TRBV20-1 and TRBJ1-3, with D hard to call. Germline V gene lookup returns CDR1 DFQATT and CDR2 SNEGSKA (reference sequence). This CDR3 has 12 amino acids. The V end was cut by 5 bases, the J end by 9 bases, with 14 bases between. The CDR3 DNA follows: TGCAGTGCTCCGTACAATTCCGGCACCATATATTTT. Translation: CSAPYNSGTIYF.

J is TRBJ2-1 and V is TRBV6-2 or TRBV6-3; unclear D gene. Trimming took off 4 bases at V and 4 bases at J, with 17 bases between the two ends. The V gene's germline CDR1 is MNHEY and CDR2 SVGEGT. This CDR3 is built from 16 residues. CDR3 sequence: CASSFVVDPPYNEQFF. The CDR3, as DNA: TGTGCCAGCAGTTTCGTGGTGGACCCACCATACAATGAGCAGTTCTTC.

This clonotype was observed at least ten times. The V gene is TRBV29-1, the J gene TRBJ2-2; D ambiguous. This CDR3 has 14 residues. The germline V gene has CDR1 SQVTM and CDR2 ANQGSEA. Trimming took off 7 bases at V and 0 bases at J, with 12 bases between the two ends. In DNA form, the CDR3 reads TGCAGCGCCTCAAAAGGGACGAACACCGGGGAGCTGTTTTTT. Its translation is CSASKGTNTGELFF.

This rearrangement joins TRBV7-9 to TRBJ2-4; a weak D match, TRBD2 (6 bases). Germline CDR1 SEHNR, CDR2 FQNEAQ (reference sequence). V shed 4 bases and J shed 3 bases, with 16 bases lying between them. This CDR3 region has 16 residues. CDR3 in DNA: TGTGCCAGCAGCTCACAGGCGGGACCAGGCAAAAACATTCAGTACTTC. This sequence encodes CASSSQAGPGKNIQYF.

This clonotype occurred many times. V gene TRBV29-1 combines with J gene TRBJ1-2; 11 nucleotides agree with TRBD1. J was trimmed by 3 bases and V by 7 bases; bases with no gene match: 1. CDR3 length equals 12 residues. Germline loops: CDR1 SQVTM, CDR2 ANQGSEA. The CDR3 coding sequence is TGCAGCGGGGGACAGGGGGACTATGGCTACACCTTC. It is translated as CSGGQGDYGYTF.

This clonotype came up many times. V is TRBV11-2 and J is TRBJ2-7, with D uncertain. V lost 3 bases, J lost 5 bases, and 8 bases lay in between. This CDR3 is 12 amino acids long. Germline V gene lookup returns CDR1 SGHAT and CDR2 FQNNGV. This CDR3 reads CASSFGVHEQYF. For the CDR3, the DNA is TGTGCCAGCAGCTTTGGGGTCCACGAGCAGTACTTC. The full variable domain, its missing parts supplied by reference TRBV11-2 and TRBJ2-7, is EAGVAQSPRYKIIEKRQSVAFWCNPISGHATLYWYQQILGQGPKLLIQFQNNGVVDDSQLPKDRFSAERLKGVDSTLKIQPAKLEDSAVYLCASSFGVHEQYFGPGTRLTVT.

This clonotype was found a few times. The chain is built from TRBV20-1 and TRBJ2-7; D tentatively reads TRBD1 or TRBD2 (5 bases each). The CDR3 consists of 13 residues. Trimming left V 6 bases short and J 3 bases short, with 15 bases between. The germline V gene encodes CDR1 DFQATT and CDR2 SNEGSKA (reference sequence). DNA for the CDR3: TGCAGTGCCGCCCCGGGGACGGACTACGAGCAGTACTTC. Amino acid sequence: CSAAPGTDYEQYF.

This clonotype was recorded many times. The chain links TRBV12-3 or TRBV12-4 to TRBJ2-7; either TRBD1 or TRBD2 may fit D (5 bases each). CDR3 length: 14 amino acids. V gave up 5 bases and J gave up 5 bases, with 16 bases separating them. CDR3 in amino acids: CASSPAGAWNEQYF. CDR3 nucleotide sequence: TGTGCCAGCAGTCCTGCCGGGGCTTGGAACGAGCAGTACTTC.

J is TRBJ2-1 and V is TRBV5-1, with D perhaps TRBD1 (5 bases). Germline CDR1 SGHRS, CDR2 YFSETQ. The CDR3 extends over 14 amino acids. Trimming removed 7 bases at V and 4 bases at J, with 15 bases between. The CDR3 loop reads CASRPETVYNEQFF. The DNA for the CDR3 is TGCGCCAGCCGCCCGGAGACAGTTTACAATGAGCAGTTCTTC.

This clonotype was seen at least ten times. The V call is TRBV11-2, the J call TRBJ1-2, with D possibly being TRBD1 (6 bases). V shed 1 base and J shed 4 bases, with 10 bases lying between them. The CDR3 length is 14 residues. Germline V gene sequence: CDR1 SGHAT, CDR2 FQNNGV. In DNA form, the CDR3 reads TGTGCCAGCAGCTTAGCCGACAGGTTCTATGGCTACACCTTC. Encoded protein: CASSLADRFYGYTF.

This clonotype was picked up a small number of times. This chain joins TRBV11-3 and TRBJ2-5, with no clear D. The V end was cut by 4 bases, the J end by 6 bases, with 6 bases between. The CDR3 runs 11 residues. Germline V CDR1 and CDR2: SGHNT, YENEEA. The CDR3 DNA follows: TGTGCCAGCAGCTACGGTCAGACCCAGTACTTC. Amino acids: CASSYGQTQYF.

In its sample, this clonotype was seen many times. The chain uses TRBV7-9 and TRBJ1-4; D unresolved. The CDR3 is 15 residues long. CDR1 is SEHNR, CDR2 FQNEAQ, per germline (reference sequence). V lost 2 bases to trimming and J lost 0 bases, with 7 bases between them. CDR3 DNA: TGTGCCAGCAGCTTATTAGATGCAACTAATGAAAAACTGTTTTTT. It yields the protein CASSLLDATNEKLFF.

V gene TRBV7-2 combines with J gene TRBJ2-2; no firm D call. This CDR3 has 14 residues. The germline gives CDR1 SGHTA, CDR2 FQGNSA. V was shortened by 0 bases and J by 5 bases, with 7 bases between the two germline ends. CDR3 sequence: CASSLATFTGELFF. DNA for the CDR3: TGTGCCAGCAGCTTAGCCACATTTACCGGGGAGCTGTTTTTT.

This clonotype was detected many times. The chain combines TRBV7-2 with TRBJ2-5; a weak D match, TRBD2 (5 bases). CDR1 is SGHTA and CDR2 is FQGNSA in the germline V gene. CDR3 length equals 12 residues. V lost 5 bases, J lost 5 bases, and 9 bases lay in between. The CDR3 DNA follows: TGTGCCAGCAGCAATCGAGGGGAGACCCAGTACTTC. This sequence encodes CASSNRGETQYF.

The V call is TRBV5-1, the J call TRBJ1-6; D gene uncertain. The CDR3 is 15 amino acids. V was trimmed by 6 bases and J by 3 bases, leaving 13 bases between them. The germline CDR1 and CDR2 sequences are SGHRS and YFSETQ. CDR3 bases: TGCGCCAGCAAAATGTTAACAGACTATAATTCACCCCTCCACTTT. This translates into CASKMLTDYNSPLHF.

This clonotype appeared a few times. The J gene is TRBJ1-5, the V gene TRBV15; D might be TRBD1 (6 bases). This CDR3 comprises 17 residues. Trimming cost V 3 bases and J 0 bases, with 15 bases left between them. The germline V gene encodes CDR1 LNHNV and CDR2 YYDKDF (reference sequence). The CDR3 DNA reads TGTGCCACCAGCAGGGCCTTGGCGGGGGCTAGCAATCAGCCCCAGCATTTT. Translated: CATSRALAGASNQPQHF.

This chain joins TRBV11-2 and TRBJ2-5; TRBD2 is a possible D gene (6 bases). CDR3 length equals 13 residues. Trimming removed 6 bases at V and 10 bases at J, with 18 bases between. CDR1 and CDR2 (germline): SGHAT, FQNNGV. CDR3 sequence (DNA): TGTGCCAGCAGAGGGGTTGGGTTGGAGGGCCAGTACTTC. Translating gives CASRGVGLEGQYF.